This T cell receptor beta chain was recovered during a study of OX40 agonist ivuxolimab in advanced cancers. Study background: Patients were 82.7% male with ages roughly 23 to 85, mean approximately 55.

Blood draws occurred at baseline, cycle 4 day 1, and cycle 7 day 1. The CDR3 contains 13 residues. Germline V lookup: CDR1 MNHEY, CDR2 SMNVEV (reference sequence). V lost 4 bases to trimming and J lost 7 bases, with 13 bases between them. Sequencing used immunoSEQ multiplex PCR; TCRdb keeps in-frame clones, though not all of them. Among more than 35,000 clones, 75% to 90% were seen once, and the ten largest hold approximately 0.51%. Whole-study findings and limits: At 0.1 to 3.0 mg/kg, clonal expansion of CD4+ and CD8+ blood T cells had occurred by week 6.

Regarding this clone: Its target is not known.

This clonotype originated in an adult with an advanced solid tumor such as melanoma, head and neck, liver or kidney cancer. J is TRBJ1-2 and V is TRBV27; no reliable D call. The sequences come from CD4+ or CD8+ T cells sorted from blood, collected in a trial of the OX40 agonist ivuxolimab. CDR3 sequence reads: CASSSIRGRGYTF. The CDR3 DNA follows: TGTGCCAGCAGTTCTATTCGGGGTCGTGGCTACACCTTC.